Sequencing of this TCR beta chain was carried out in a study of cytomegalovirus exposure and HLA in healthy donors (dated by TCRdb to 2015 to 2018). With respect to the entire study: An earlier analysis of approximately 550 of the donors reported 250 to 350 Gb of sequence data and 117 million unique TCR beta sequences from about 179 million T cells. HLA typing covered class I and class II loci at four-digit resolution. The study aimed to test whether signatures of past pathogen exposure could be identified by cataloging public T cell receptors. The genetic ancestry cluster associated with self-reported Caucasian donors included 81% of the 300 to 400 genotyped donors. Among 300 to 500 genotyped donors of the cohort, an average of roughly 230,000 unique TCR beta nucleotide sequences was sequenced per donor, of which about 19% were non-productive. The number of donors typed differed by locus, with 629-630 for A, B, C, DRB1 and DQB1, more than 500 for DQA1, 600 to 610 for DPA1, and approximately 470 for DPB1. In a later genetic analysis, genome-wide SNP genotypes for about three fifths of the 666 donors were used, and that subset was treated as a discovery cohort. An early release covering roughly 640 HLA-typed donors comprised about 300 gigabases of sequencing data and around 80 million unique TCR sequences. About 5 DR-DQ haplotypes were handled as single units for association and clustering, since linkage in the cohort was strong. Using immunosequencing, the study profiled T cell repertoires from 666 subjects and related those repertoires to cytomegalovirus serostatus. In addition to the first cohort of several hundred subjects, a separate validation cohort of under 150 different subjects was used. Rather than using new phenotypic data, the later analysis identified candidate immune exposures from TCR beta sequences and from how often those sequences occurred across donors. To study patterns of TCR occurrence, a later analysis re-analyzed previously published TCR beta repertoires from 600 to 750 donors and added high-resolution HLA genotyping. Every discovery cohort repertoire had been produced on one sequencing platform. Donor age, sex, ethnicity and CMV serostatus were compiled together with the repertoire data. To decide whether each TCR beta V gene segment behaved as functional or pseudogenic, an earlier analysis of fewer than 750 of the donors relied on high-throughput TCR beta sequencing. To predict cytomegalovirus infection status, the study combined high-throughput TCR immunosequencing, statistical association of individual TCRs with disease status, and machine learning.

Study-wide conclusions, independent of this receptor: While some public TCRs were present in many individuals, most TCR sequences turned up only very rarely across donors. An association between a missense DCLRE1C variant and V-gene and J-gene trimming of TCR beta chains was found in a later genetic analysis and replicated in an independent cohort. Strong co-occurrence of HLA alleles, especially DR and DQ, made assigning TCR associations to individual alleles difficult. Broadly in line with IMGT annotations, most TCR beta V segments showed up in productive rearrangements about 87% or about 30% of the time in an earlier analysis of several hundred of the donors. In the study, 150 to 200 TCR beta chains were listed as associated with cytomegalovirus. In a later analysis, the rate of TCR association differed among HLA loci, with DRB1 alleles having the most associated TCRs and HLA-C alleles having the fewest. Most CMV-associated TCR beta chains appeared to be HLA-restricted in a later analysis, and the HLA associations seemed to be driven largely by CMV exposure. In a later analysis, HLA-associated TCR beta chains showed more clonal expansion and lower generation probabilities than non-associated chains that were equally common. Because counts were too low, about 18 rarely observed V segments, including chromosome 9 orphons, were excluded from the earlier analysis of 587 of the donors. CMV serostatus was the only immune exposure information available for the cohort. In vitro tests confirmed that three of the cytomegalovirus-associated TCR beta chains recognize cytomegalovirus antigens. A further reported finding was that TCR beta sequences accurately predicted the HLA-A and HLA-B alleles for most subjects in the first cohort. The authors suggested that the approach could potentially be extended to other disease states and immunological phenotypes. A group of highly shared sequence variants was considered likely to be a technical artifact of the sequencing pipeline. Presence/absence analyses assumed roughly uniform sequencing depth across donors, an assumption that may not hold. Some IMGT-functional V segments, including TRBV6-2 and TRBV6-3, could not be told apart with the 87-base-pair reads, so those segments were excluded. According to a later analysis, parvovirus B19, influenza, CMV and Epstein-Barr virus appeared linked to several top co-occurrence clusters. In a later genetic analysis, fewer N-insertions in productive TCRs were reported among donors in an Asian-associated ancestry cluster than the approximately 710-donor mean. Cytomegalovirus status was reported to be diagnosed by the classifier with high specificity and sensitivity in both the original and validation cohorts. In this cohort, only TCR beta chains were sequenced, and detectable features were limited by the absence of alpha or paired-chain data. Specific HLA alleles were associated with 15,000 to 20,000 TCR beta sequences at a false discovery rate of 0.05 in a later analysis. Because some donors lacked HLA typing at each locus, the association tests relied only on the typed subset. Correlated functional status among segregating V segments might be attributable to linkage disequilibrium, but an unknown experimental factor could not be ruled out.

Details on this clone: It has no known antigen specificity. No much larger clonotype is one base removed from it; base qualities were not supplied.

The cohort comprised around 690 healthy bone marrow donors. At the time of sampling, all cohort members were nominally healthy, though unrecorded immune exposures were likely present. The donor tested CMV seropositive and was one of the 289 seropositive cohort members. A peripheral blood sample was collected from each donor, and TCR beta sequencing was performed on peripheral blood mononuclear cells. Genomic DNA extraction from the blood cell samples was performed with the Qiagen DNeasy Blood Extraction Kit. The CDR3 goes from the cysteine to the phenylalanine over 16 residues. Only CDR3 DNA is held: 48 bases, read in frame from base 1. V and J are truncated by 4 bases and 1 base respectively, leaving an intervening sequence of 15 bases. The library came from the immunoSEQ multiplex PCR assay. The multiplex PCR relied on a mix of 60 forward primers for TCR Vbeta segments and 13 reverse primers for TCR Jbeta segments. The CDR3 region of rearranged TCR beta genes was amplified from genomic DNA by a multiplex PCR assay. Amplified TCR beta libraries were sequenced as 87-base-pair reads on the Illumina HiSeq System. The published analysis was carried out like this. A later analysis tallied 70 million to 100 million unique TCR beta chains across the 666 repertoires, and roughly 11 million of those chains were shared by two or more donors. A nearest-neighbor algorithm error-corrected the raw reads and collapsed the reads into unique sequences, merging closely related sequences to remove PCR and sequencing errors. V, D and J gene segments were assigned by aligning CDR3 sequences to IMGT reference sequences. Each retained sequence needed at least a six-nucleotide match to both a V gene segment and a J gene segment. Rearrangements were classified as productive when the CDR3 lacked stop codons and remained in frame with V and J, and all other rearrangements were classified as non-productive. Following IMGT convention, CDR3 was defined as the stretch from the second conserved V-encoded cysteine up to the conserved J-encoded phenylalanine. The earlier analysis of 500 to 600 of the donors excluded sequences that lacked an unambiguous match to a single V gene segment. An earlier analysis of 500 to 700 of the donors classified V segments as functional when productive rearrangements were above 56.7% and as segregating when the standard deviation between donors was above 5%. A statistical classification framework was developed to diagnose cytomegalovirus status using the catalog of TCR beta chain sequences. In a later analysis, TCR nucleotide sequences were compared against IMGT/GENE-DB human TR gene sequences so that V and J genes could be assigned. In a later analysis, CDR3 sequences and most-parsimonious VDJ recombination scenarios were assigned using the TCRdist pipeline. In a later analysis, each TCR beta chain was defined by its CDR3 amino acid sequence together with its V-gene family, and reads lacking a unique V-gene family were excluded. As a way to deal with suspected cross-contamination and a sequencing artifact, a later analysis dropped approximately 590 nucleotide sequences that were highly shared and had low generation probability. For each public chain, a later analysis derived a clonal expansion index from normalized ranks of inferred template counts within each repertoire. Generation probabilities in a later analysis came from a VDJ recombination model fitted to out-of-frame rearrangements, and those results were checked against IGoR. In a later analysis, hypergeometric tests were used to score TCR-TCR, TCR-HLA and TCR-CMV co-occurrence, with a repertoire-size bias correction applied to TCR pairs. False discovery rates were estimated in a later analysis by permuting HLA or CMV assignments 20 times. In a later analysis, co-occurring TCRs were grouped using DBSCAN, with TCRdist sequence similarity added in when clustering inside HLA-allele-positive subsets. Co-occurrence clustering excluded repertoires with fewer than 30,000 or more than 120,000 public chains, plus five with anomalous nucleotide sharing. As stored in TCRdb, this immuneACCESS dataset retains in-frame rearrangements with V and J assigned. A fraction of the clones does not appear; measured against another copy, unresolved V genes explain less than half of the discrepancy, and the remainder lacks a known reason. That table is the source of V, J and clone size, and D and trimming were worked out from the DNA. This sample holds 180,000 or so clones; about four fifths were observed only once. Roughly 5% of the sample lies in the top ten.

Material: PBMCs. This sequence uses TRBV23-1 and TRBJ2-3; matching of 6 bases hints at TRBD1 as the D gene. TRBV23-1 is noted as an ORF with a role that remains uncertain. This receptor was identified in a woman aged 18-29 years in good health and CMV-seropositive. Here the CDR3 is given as CASSPSLDSRTDTQYF. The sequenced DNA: TGCGCCAGCAGTCCGAGCCTGGACAGTCGCACAGATACGCAGTATTTT.